The 31 T cell receptor beta chains given below trace back to one sample, sequenced in a study of T cell clonotyping in hematopoietic cell transplantation. The repertoire was sequenced with immunoSEQ multiplex PCR; TCRdb's copy has only in-frame clones and lacks some. Seen here are 7,000 to 9,000 clones, around nine tenths observed once, and the top ten hold 5.5%. Sample: PBMCs, taken 100 days after allogeneic stem cell transplant. The receptors were sampled from a male patient aged 50 to 59 who had an allogeneic stem cell transplant from a related donor, so the T cells may come from the graft donor. Some clones in this sample may be carry-over from other donors' samples.

V is TRBV9 and J is TRBJ1-2, with D hard to call. Germline CDR1 SGDLS, CDR2 YYNGEE. CDR3 size: 11 residues. V lost 4 bases, J lost 8 bases, and 9 bases lay in between. The CDR3 protein is CASSSHTGYTF. DNA for the CDR3: TGTGCCAGCAGCTCCCATACCGGCTACACCTTC. Full variable domain (remainder filled in from reference TRBV9 and TRBJ1-2): DSGVTQTPKHLITATGQRVTLRCSPRSGDLSVYWYQQSLDQGLQFLIQYYNGEERAKGNILERFSAQQFPDLHSELNLSSLELGDSALYFCASSSHTGYTFGSGTRLTVV.

V usage is TRBV5-1 and J usage is TRBJ1-4; D is possibly TRBD1 (6 bases). The CDR3 runs 14 residues. CDR1 and CDR2 from the germline V gene are SGHRS and YFSETQ. Trimming shortened V by 2 bases and J by 7 bases, and 12 bases separated the two germline ends. The chain's CDR3 is CASSLQGGGEKLFF. CDR3 nucleotide sequence: TGCGCCAGCAGCTTACAGGGTGGAGGTGAAAAACTGTTTTTT.

This clone was counted between two and nine times. V usage is TRBV29-1 and J usage is TRBJ1-5; 7 nucleotides align to TRBD1. CDR1 is SQVTM, CDR2 ANQGSEA, per germline. CDR3 length: 12 residues. J was trimmed by 7 bases and V by 2 bases; bases with no gene match: 2. The CDR3 region has the DNA TGCAGCGTTGAACAGGGGGAACAGCCCCAGCATTTT. This codes for CSVEQGEQPQHF.

This clone was detected only once. The V gene is TRBV27, the J gene TRBJ1-5, with D possibly matching TRBD1 (5 bases). The V and J ends lost 6 bases and 0 bases respectively, with 9 bases between them. The germline gives CDR1 MNHEY, CDR2 SMNVEV (reference sequence). The CDR3 covers 14 residues. CDR3 residues: CASRPGSSNQPQHF. The CDR3 coding sequence is TGTGCCAGCAGGCCAGGGTCTAGCAATCAGCCCCAGCATTTT.

This clone occurred a few times. V and J are TRBV30 and TRBJ1-1, with D possibly matching TRBD1 (6 bases). Germline assignment: CDR1 GTSNPN and CDR2 SVGIG (reference sequence). V was clipped by 1 base and J by 7 bases, with 19 bases between them. The CDR3 has 15 amino acids. The CDR3 spells CAWSATHRDYYEAFF. As DNA, the CDR3 is TGTGCCTGGAGTGCGACCCACAGGGATTATTATGAAGCTTTCTTT.

The chain combines TRBV5-1 with TRBJ1-1, with D possibly being TRBD1 (6 bases). This CDR3 spans 14 amino acids. Trimming pared 4 bases from V and 1 base from J, leaving 11 bases between. Germline CDR1 and CDR2: SGHRS and YFSETQ. CDR3 DNA: TGCGCCAGCAGCCGCCGGACAGAGAACACTGAAGCTTTCTTT. It encodes CASSRRTENTEAFF.

Regarding this clone: A junction end diverges from the germline sequence, so it may reflect a read error. The chain links TRBV25-1 to TRBJ2-7; the D is unclear. The CDR3 contains 11 residues. CDR1 MGHDK and CDR2 SYGVNS come from the germline V gene. This CDR3 reads CASSDLYGQYF. CDR3 bases: TGTGCCAGCAGTGACCTTTACGGGCAGTACTTC.

Notes on this clone: A read error may produce the germline difference seen at one junction end. The CDR3 protein is CASSWTPTGELFF. CDR3 bases: TGTGCTAGCAGTTGGACCCCCACCGGGGAGCTGTTTTTT. The chain couples TRBV7-7 to TRBJ2-2; the D is unclear. This CDR3 comprises 13 residues. Germline loops: CDR1 SSHAT, CDR2 FNYEAQ (reference sequence).

The rearrangement links TRBV4-2 to TRBJ1-1; D not resolved. CDR3 length: 16 residues. The V gene lost 0 bases and the J gene lost 5 bases, with 16 bases spanning the gap. Per the germline V gene, CDR1 is LGHNA and CDR2 is YNFKEQ. CDR3 loop: CASSQEQTQRKTEAFF. In nucleotides, the CDR3 is TGTGCCAGCAGCCAAGAGCAGACTCAAAGAAAGACTGAAGCTTTCTTT.

The V and J genes are TRBV14 and TRBJ1-2; 8 nucleotides line up with TRBD1. Germline assignment: CDR1 SGHDN and CDR2 FVKESK. The CDR3 has 15 amino acids. Unmatched junction bases numbered 10, after V lost 5 bases and J lost 5 bases. The CDR3 spells CASSYSDREVYGYTF. The CDR3 bases are TGTGCCAGCAGCTACTCGGACAGGGAGGTATATGGCTACACCTTC.

V gene TRBV5-6 combines with J gene TRBJ2-2; possibly TRBD1 or TRBD2 for D (5 bases each). The V gene's germline CDR1 is SGHDT and CDR2 YYEEEE. Trimming cost V 1 base and J 6 bases, with 10 bases left between them. This CDR3 region has 14 residues. In DNA, the CDR3 is TGTGCCAGCAGCTTGCTAAGGGGACCCGGGGAGCTGTTTTTT. This translates into CASSLLRGPGELFF.

The genes are TRBV29-1 and TRBJ1-1, with TRBD1 matching over 9 bases. Germline lookup yields CDR1 SQVTM and CDR2 ANQGSEA. Trimming took 4 bases from V and 4 from J; bases not matched to a gene: 10. This CDR3 has 15 residues. The CDR3: CSVGSDTGGGTEAFF. Written as DNA, the CDR3 is TGCAGCGTTGGTTCGGACACAGGGGGCGGCACTGAAGCTTTCTTT.

This chain joins TRBV27 and TRBJ2-3, with D possibly being TRBD2 (6 bases). The CDR3 extends over 13 amino acids. V lost 2 bases to trimming and J lost 13 bases, with 16 bases between them. Per the germline V gene, CDR1 is MNHEY and CDR2 is SMNVEV (reference sequence). CDR3 amino acids: CASSLRPGLAEYF. The CDR3 nucleotides read TGTGCCAGCAGTTTAAGGCCCGGATTAGCGGAGTATTTT.

The chain employs TRBV7-2 and TRBJ2-7; a possible D gene is TRBD1 (5 bases). The germline gives CDR1 SGHTA, CDR2 FQGNSA. The CDR3 has 12 residues. The ends were cut back, 2 bases at V and 7 bases at J, with 9 bases in the middle. The CDR3 loop is CASSLRGAEQYF. The CDR3 coding sequence is TGTGCCAGCAGCTTAAGGGGCGCGGAGCAGTACTTC.

This clone was detected only once. A single base separates this from a much larger clone, so it may be a read error. The CDR3 DNA reads as TGTGCCAGCAGTTACTCGAACACAGGGATAGATCAGCTCCAGCATTTT. This gives the protein CASSYSNTGIDQLQHF. The chain links TRBV6-6 to TRBJ1-5, with a tentative D call TRBD1 (6 bases). Germline CDR1 and CDR2: MNHNY and SVGAGI (reference sequence). The CDR3 totals 16 residues.

The chain is built from TRBV2 and TRBJ1-1; D is undetermined. Germline V gene lookup returns CDR1 SNHLY and CDR2 FYNNEI. Trimming cost V 10 bases and J 3 bases, with 12 bases left between them. This CDR3 contains 12 residues. The CDR3 coding sequence is TGTGCCACTAAACAATGGGACACTGAAGCTTTCTTT. As protein: CATKQWDTEAFF.

This chain links TRBV4-1 with TRBJ1-6; D is unclear. This CDR3 is built from 15 residues. CDR1 and CDR2 from the germline V gene are MGHRA and YSYEKL. V dropped 4 bases and J dropped 10 bases, with 17 bases sitting between them. DNA for the CDR3: TGCGCCAGCAGCCTTCTGGAAGGGTATGGCTCACCCCTCCACTTT. Translation gives CASSLLEGYGSPLHF.

The chain recombines TRBV2 with TRBJ1-2; unclear D gene. V gave up 6 bases and J gave up 3 bases, with 2 bases separating them. This CDR3 contains 10 residues. Per the germline V gene, CDR1 is SNHLY and CDR2 is FYNNEI. Written as DNA, the CDR3 is TGTGCCAGCAGGGACTATGGCTACACCTTC. Its translation: CASRDYGYTF.

J is TRBJ1-1 and V is TRBV6-9, with a tentative D call TRBD1 (5 bases). This CDR3 contains 12 residues. The V gene's germline CDR1 is MNHGY and CDR2 SVAAGI. Trimming took 3 bases from V and 5 from J, leaving 7 bases between them. The CDR3 is CASSYGGTEAFF. DNA for the CDR3: TGTGCCAGCAGTTACGGGGGGACTGAAGCTTTCTTT.

The chain joins TRBV9 to TRBJ1-1, with D unresolved. This CDR3 contains 15 residues. V dropped 0 bases and J dropped 1 base, with 10 bases sitting between them. The germline V gene has CDR1 SGDLS and CDR2 YYNGEE. The CDR3 bases are TGTGCCAGCAGCGTAGGAGTCCTCGGGAACACTGAAGCTTTCTTT. It encodes CASSVGVLGNTEAFF. Using reference TRBV9 and TRBJ1-1 for the parts outside the CDR3, the full variable domain is DSGVTQTPKHLITATGQRVTLRCSPRSGDLSVYWYQQSLDQGLQFLIQYYNGEERAKGNILERFSAQQFPDLHSELNLSSLELGDSALYFCASSVGVLGNTEAFFGQGTRLTVV.

V gene TRBV7-2 combines with J gene TRBJ2-2; D may be TRBD2 (6 bases). Germline V CDR1 and CDR2: SGHTA, FQGNSA. CDR3 length: 14 residues. V was trimmed by 3 bases and J by 5 bases, leaving 10 bases between them. CDR3 loop: CASSFKEGTGELFF. As DNA, the CDR3 is TGTGCCAGCAGCTTCAAGGAGGGGACCGGGGAGCTGTTTTTT.

The CDR3 sequence: CASSINTSNQPQHF. Here the CDR3 DNA reads TGTGCCAGTAGTATCAACACTAGCAATCAGCCCCAGCATTTT. The rearrangement joins TRBV19 to TRBJ1-5; no clear D gene. The CDR3 covers 14 residues. Germline-derived CDR1 and CDR2 are LNHDA and SQIVND (reference sequence). Deletions cut 3 bases from V and 0 bases from J, with 6 bases between.

V and J are TRBV6-5 and TRBJ2-2; either TRBD1 or TRBD2 may fit D (5 bases each). Per germline, CDR1 MNHEY and CDR2 SVGAGI. The CDR3 has 14 residues. V lost 2 bases, J lost 6 bases, and 10 bases lay in between. CDR3 sequence: CASSYGGFAGELFF. As DNA, the CDR3 is TGTGCCAGCAGTTACGGGGGATTCGCCGGGGAGCTGTTTTTT.

V usage is TRBV30 and J usage is TRBJ1-5; D ambiguous. The CDR3 has 13 amino acids. Germline V gives CDR1 GTSNPN, CDR2 SVGIG (reference sequence). V was shortened by 2 bases and J by 3 bases, with 8 bases between the two germline ends. For the CDR3, the DNA is TGTGCCTGGAGTTCCAGCTACAATCAGCCCCAGCATTTT. Translation: CAWSSSYNQPQHF.

This chain connects TRBV7-6 to TRBJ2-5, with a tentative D call TRBD2 (5 bases). The germline V and J ends were trimmed by 1 base and 6 bases, with 15 bases remaining between them. The CDR3 has 15 amino acids. CDR1 SGHVS and CDR2 FNYEAQ come from the germline V gene. For the CDR3, the DNA is TGTGCCAGCAGCTTAGAATTATTAGGGAGCCAGACCCAGTACTTC. It yields the protein CASSLELLGSQTQYF.

The rearrangement links TRBV4-1 to TRBJ2-3; the D gene is possibly TRBD2 (5 bases). CDR1 and CDR2 (germline): MGHRA, YSYEKL. V shed 0 bases and J shed 4 bases, with 8 bases lying between them. The CDR3 spans 14 residues. The CDR3 coding sequence is TGCGCCAGCAGCCAAGATATCGGGGCAGATACGCAGTATTTT. Translated: CASSQDIGADTQYF.

As for this clone: This CDR3 is also generated by other DNA sequences in the sample. This chain connects TRBV25-1 to TRBJ2-5, with D possibly being TRBD2 (5 bases). Trimming stripped 2 bases from V and 0 bases from J, with 7 bases between. The CDR3 has 14 amino acids. Germline-derived CDR1 and CDR2 are MGHDK and SYGVNS. The CDR3 loop reads CASSERGHQETQYF. The CDR3 bases are TGTGCCAGCAGTGAACGGGGTCACCAAGAGACCCAGTACTTC.

J is TRBJ2-5 and V is TRBV5-4, with 9 bases that match TRBD2. After removal of 4 bases from V and 4 bases from J, the junction contained 11 bases not matched to a gene. CDR1 is SGHNT and CDR2 is YYREEE in the germline V gene (reference sequence). This CDR3 region has 16 residues. The CDR3 sequence: CASSGGSSGVGETQYF. CDR3 DNA: TGTGCCAGCAGCGGCGGGTCTAGCGGGGTCGGAGAGACCCAGTACTTC.

This sequence joins TRBV30 and TRBJ2-7; D might be TRBD1 or TRBD2, each matching 6 bases. V shed 5 bases and J shed 3 bases, with 14 bases lying between them. CDR1 is GTSNPN and CDR2 is SVGIG in the germline V gene (reference sequence). The CDR3 spans 13 residues. CDR3 sequence: CAWEKGGGYEQYF. DNA for the CDR3: TGTGCCTGGGAAAAGGGGGGAGGCTACGAGCAGTACTTC.

This chain links TRBV29-1 with TRBJ2-5; 9 bases fit TRBD1. CDR3 length equals 12 residues. Trimming took 6 bases from V and 4 from J; bases not matched to a gene: 3. CDR1 and CDR2 (germline): SQVTM, ANQGSEA. The CDR3 loop is CSVDRGPETQYF. CDR3 sequence (DNA): TGCAGCGTGGACAGGGGACCAGAGACCCAGTACTTC.

This chain uses TRBV11-3 with TRBJ1-1; TRBD1 might be the D (5 bases). The germline gives CDR1 SGHNT, CDR2 YENEEA. V was cut by 4 bases and J by 5 bases, with 23 bases left in between. The CDR3 consists of 17 residues. The CDR3 DNA reads TGTGCCAGCAGCTCCGTCCTAGGGGCCGGAGGTAGGACTGAAGCTTTCTTT. Amino acid sequence: CASSSVLGAGGRTEAFF.